This is a list of T cell receptor beta chains from one sample in a study of beta chain features in type 1 diabetes. Clones were read by immunoSEQ multiplex PCR, and TCRdb kept only the in-frame ones, dropping some. The repertoire holds about 340,000 clones, approximately 13% seen once, with about 0.015% in the top ten. Sequencing was performed on naive CD4+ T cells from blood. The receptors here all came from a woman aged 18-30 years with type 1 diabetes. Each CDR3 is given with its conserved first and last residue. The D gene is left open where the match is weak. Size values are once, few and many counts, or a class for expanded clones, and some rows have none.

d_gene	v_gene	abundance	j_gene	CDR3nt	CDR3aa
NA	TRBV5-1	few	TRBJ2-5	TGCGCCAGCAGGGGAACTAGCCGTCAAGAGACCCAGTACTTC	CASRGTSRQETQYF
TRBD2	TRBV9	NA	TRBJ2-1	TGTGCCAGCAGCGTTATTCCTAGCGGCGAGCAGTTCTTC	CASSVIPSGEQFF
TRBD1	TRBV5-1	few	TRBJ2-3	TGCGCCAGCAGCGTCCCCCTCTGGGCAGGGGGCCCAGATACGCAGTATTTT	CASSVPLWAGGPDTQYF
NA	TRBV19	NA	TRBJ2-2	TGTGCCACTTATGGAGGTATCGGGGAGCTGTTTTTT	CATYGGIGELFF
TRBD2	TRBV7-2	NA	TRBJ2-1	TGTGCCAGCAGCAGGACTAGCGGGTTGGGTTACAATGAGCAGTTCTTC	CASSRTSGLGYNEQFF
TRBD1	TRBV18	few	TRBJ2-7	TGTGCCAGCTCTCGGACAGGTTCCTACGAGCAGTACTTC	CASSRTGSYEQYF
NA	TRBV5-1	NA	TRBJ2-5	TGCGCCAGCAGTTCCGTGGTTTGGGCGCAGGGCAGTCAAGAGACCCAGTACTTC	CASSSVVWAQGSQETQYF
TRBD1	TRBV6-5	NA	TRBJ2-2	TGTGCCAGCAGTTCCGGACAGGGAAAAGCCGGGGAGCTGTTTTTT	CASSSGQGKAGELFF
TRBD2	TRBV7-7	NA	TRBJ2-7	TGTGCCAGCAGCTTAGAGGCGGGAGCCCACTACGAGCAGTACTTC	CASSLEAGAHYEQYF
NA	TRBV25-1	NA	TRBJ1-1	TGTGCCAGCATTATAAACACTGAAGCTTTCTTT	CASIINTEAFF
NA	TRBV10-3	once	TRBJ2-5	TGTGCCATCAGTGAGAGGCCTCGGGGATCCAACCAAGAGACCCAGTACTTC	CAISERPRGSNQETQYF
TRBD2	TRBV30	NA	TRBJ2-1	TGTGCCTGGAGTGTGGGACTAGCGGGAGAGGATGAGCAGTTCTTC	CAWSVGLAGEDEQFF
TRBD2	TRBV18	few	TRBJ2-2	TGTGCCAGCTCACCCACTAGCGTCAGAGGCACCGGGGAGCTGTTTTTT	CASSPTSVRGTGELFF
NA	TRBV29-1	NA	TRBJ1-1	TGCAGCGTTGAAATGGGGCAGAACACTGAAGCTTTCTTT	CSVEMGQNTEAFF
NA	TRBV7-2	few	TRBJ2-3	TGTGCCAGCACCACCTATCGTCCAGGGGCAGATACGCAGTATTTT	CASTTYRPGADTQYF
NA	TRBV7-9	NA	TRBJ1-1	TGTGCCAGCAGCTCCATGTCGAGTGAAGCTTTCTTT	CASSSMSSEAFF
NA	TRBV12-5	NA	TRBJ1-4	TGTGCTAGTGGTTTGCGAAGTATGGTCGGGGATGAAAAACTGTTTTTT	CASGLRSMVGDEKLFF
TRBD2	TRBV7-3	few	TRBJ2-3	TGTGCCAGCAGCTTAGTTAGTACTAGCGAAGACAATACGCAGTATTTT	CASSLVSTSEDNTQYF
NA	TRBV9	few	TRBJ2-4	TGTGCCAGCAGCGTAAGTTGGGCCCGAAACATTCAGTACTTC	CASSVSWARNIQYF
NA	TRBV5-1	NA	TRBJ1-2	TGCGCCAGCAGCCCCATGCGGGCAGGAAAGATGAACTATGGCTACACCTTC	CASSPMRAGKMNYGYTF
NA	TRBV18	NA	TRBJ1-5	TGTGCCAGCTCCCAAGTCGAGGGTCAGCCCCAGCATTTT	CASSQVEGQPQHF
TRBD1	TRBV30	NA	TRBJ1-1	TGTGCCTGGTACGACAGGGGACGGACTGAAGCTTTCTTT	CAWYDRGRTEAFF
TRBD2	TRBV19	few	TRBJ2-7	TGTGCCAGTAGCTCGACCCCGGGACTAGCGGGAACTCGAGAGCAGTACTTC	CASSSTPGLAGTREQYF
TRBD2	TRBV28	NA	TRBJ2-7	TGTGCCAGCACCCGACTAGCGGGAGCCTACGAGCAGTACTTC	CASTRLAGAYEQYF
NA	TRBV18	few	TRBJ2-1	TGTGCCAGCTCACCACGGTTAGCGGACTTGAGGAATGAGCAGTTCTTC	CASSPRLADLRNEQFF
NA	TRBV7-9	NA	TRBJ1-2	TGTGCCAGCAGCCCCTGGGGCGGGGGCGGCTACACCTTC	CASSPWGGGGYTF
TRBD2	TRBV5-1	NA	TRBJ2-1	TGCGCCAGCACCGCTGGACTAGCGGGAGATGTTGGCCCGAGTGAGCAGTTCTTC	CASTAGLAGDVGPSEQFF
TRBD2	TRBV5-1	NA	TRBJ2-7	TGCGCCAGCAGCTCCCAAGGTCTAGCGGGAGTCGAGCAGTACTTC	CASSSQGLAGVEQYF
NA	TRBV11-2	few	TRBJ2-4	TGTGCCAGCAGCTTAGGGGAGGCCAAAAACATTCAGTACTTC	CASSLGEAKNIQYF
NA	TRBV9	NA	TRBJ1-5	TGTGCCAGCAGCGTAGCTCCCGATCCCGCGGGGGATCAGCCCCAGCATTTT	CASSVAPDPAGDQPQHF
NA	TRBV7-9	few	TRBJ2-5	TGTGCCAGCTCGCTCAGGGGCGGGGGCCAAGAGACCCAGTACTTC	CASSLRGGGQETQYF
NA	TRBV7-9	NA	TRBJ1-2	TGTGCCAGCAGCTTAAATCCTGGGCCCTACACCTTC	CASSLNPGPYTF
NA	TRBV27	NA	TRBJ2-7	TGTGCCAGCAGTGAGGGACAACTTCCCTACGAGCAGTACTTC	CASSEGQLPYEQYF
NA	TRBV11-2	NA	TRBJ2-5	TGTGCCAGCAGCTTATCCAGGGAAGAGACCCAGTACTTC	CASSLSREETQYF
NA	TRBV27	NA	TRBJ1-4	TGTGCCAGCAGCGACCGGGACAAAAATGAAAAACTGTTTTTT	CASSDRDKNEKLFF
NA	TRBV30	few	TRBJ2-7	TGTGCCTGGAGTGGACCAGGCGAGCAGTACTTC	CAWSGPGEQYF
NA	TRBV6-1	NA	TRBJ2-1	TGTGCCAGCAGTCCCCCGCGCAATGAGCAGTTCTTC	CASSPPRNEQFF
TRBD1	TRBV9	NA	TRBJ1-1	TGTGCCAGCAGCGTAGGACAGGGGAGGAACACTGAAGCTTTCTTT	CASSVGQGRNTEAFF
NA	TRBV28	NA	TRBJ2-3	TGTGCCAGCAATTTAGGAGGGTCCCTAGGCGCCCCAGATACGCAGTATTTT	CASNLGGSLGAPDTQYF
TRBD1	TRBV11-2	NA	TRBJ2-7	TGTGCCAGCAGCTTACGGGGACAGGAGAAAGAGCAGTACTTC	CASSLRGQEKEQYF
TRBD2	TRBV10-3	NA	TRBJ2-3	TGTGCCATCAGTGAGGGACTAGCGGGAGTGGCCCGGGACACAGATACGCAGTATTTT	CAISEGLAGVARDTDTQYF
NA	TRBV14	NA	TRBJ2-1	TGTGCCAGCAGCCTAGCGGAGCCCACAGAGCAGTTCTTC	CASSLAEPTEQFF
NA	TRBV2	few	TRBJ1-1	TGTGCCAGCAGGCCTGGTGGGCAGGGGACTGAAGCTTTCTTT	CASRPGGQGTEAFF
TRBD1	TRBV6-5	few	TRBJ1-2	TGTGCCAGCAGTTATCGTGGACAGGGTAGGGCAAGTACCTTC	CASSYRGQGRASTF
TRBD1	TRBV27	NA	TRBJ1-2	TGTGCCAGCGCTTCCGGCGGACAGGGCCGGAACTATGGCTACACCTTC	CASASGGQGRNYGYTF
TRBD2	TRBV9	NA	TRBJ2-1	TGTGCCAGCAGCGTAGCTGGTAGCGGGATTAAGGGAAATGAGCAGTTCTTC	CASSVAGSGIKGNEQFF
TRBD2	TRBV27	NA	TRBJ2-1	TGTGCCAGCATCCTCCTCGGGCTAGAAGCGGGAGGGCCTAAAGGGCAGTTCTTC	CASILLGLEAGGPKGQFF
TRBD1	TRBV7-9	few	TRBJ2-7	TGTGCCAGCAGCCTGACAGGGGTAACCTACGAGCAGTACTTC	CASSLTGVTYEQYF
NA	TRBV27	NA	TRBJ2-3	TGTGCCAGCAAATCTCAGGGGCTAGCCACAGATACGCAGTATTTT	CASKSQGLATDTQYF
NA	TRBV27	NA	TRBJ1-4	TGTGCCAGCAGTTTATCTGGGGGGGCGGGTGAAAAACTGTTTTTT	CASSLSGGAGEKLFF
TRBD1	TRBV30	NA	TRBJ1-5	TGTGCCTGGAGTGCAGAGGACAGGGGGCGAAGTCAGCCCCAGCATTTT	CAWSAEDRGRSQPQHF
TRBD2	TRBV7-2	NA	TRBJ2-7	TGTGCCAGCAGCTTAGTTCTAGCGGTTTACGAGCAGTACTTC	CASSLVLAVYEQYF
NA	TRBV10-3	few	TRBJ2-2	TGTGCCATCAGTCTACAGGACACCGGGGAGCTGTTTTTT	CAISLQDTGELFF
TRBD2	TRBV29-1	few	TRBJ2-1	TGCAGCGTTGGAAACCCGGGACTAGAAAATGAGCAGTTCTTC	CSVGNPGLENEQFF
TRBD2	TRBV7-2	NA	TRBJ2-1	TGTGCCAGCAGCCAAAGTCGACCGGGTGCGGGAGGGCTCGATGAGCAGTTCTTC	CASSQSRPGAGGLDEQFF
TRBD1	TRBV18	NA	TRBJ2-2	TGTGCCAGCTCACCACCGAGGACAGGCCGCCAAAACACCGGGGAGCTGTTTTTT	CASSPPRTGRQNTGELFF
NA	TRBV7-8	few	TRBJ2-1	TGTGCCAGCAGCGCCTCGGGGTACAATGAGCAGTTCTTC	CASSASGYNEQFF
TRBD1	TRBV18	few	TRBJ2-3	TGTGCCAGCTCAGCGGCGACAGGGAATATGGATACGCAGTATTTT	CASSAATGNMDTQYF